Listed below are T cell receptor beta chains from one sample, sequenced in a study of cytomegalovirus exposure and HLA in healthy donors. Sequencing used immunoSEQ multiplex PCR; TCRdb keeps in-frame clones, though not all of them. This sample has about 190,000 clones, with over 60% found just once. Sequenced: PBMCs. These receptors were taken from a woman in her twenties or thirties in good health and CMV-seropositive. Each CDR3 is given with its conserved first and last residue. The D gene is left open where the match is weak. Expanded clones are given a class, and other clones once, few, many or no size at all.

clone_size,j_call,d_call,cdr3_length,v_call,cdr3_aa,cdr3_nt
-,TRBJ1-5,-,12,TRBV6-6,CFAGSGGQPQHF,TGTTTCGCAGGGTCGGGGGGTCAGCCCCAGCATTTT
few,TRBJ1-2,TRBD1,17,TRBV14,CASSARDRGLRNYGYTF,TGTGCCAGCAGCGCACGGGACAGGGGACTCCGAAACTATGGCTACACCTTC
-,TRBJ2-7,TRBD1,14,TRBV6-1,CASSSGTGAFEQYF,TGTGCCAGCAGTTCCGGGACAGGGGCGTTCGAGCAGTACTTC
-,TRBJ2-3,-,13,TRBV28,CASRAYNTDTQYF,TGTGCCAGCCGCGCGTATAACACAGATACGCAGTATTTT
-,TRBJ2-3,-,15,TRBV11-3,CASSLESGSTDTQYF,TGTGCCAGCAGCTTAGAGTCCGGGAGCACAGATACGCAGTATTTT
-,TRBJ1-3,-,14,TRBV10-2,CASSEAGSGNTIYF,TGCGCCAGCAGTGAAGCAGGGTCCGGAAACACCATATATTTT
-,TRBJ2-3,-,15,TRBV21-1,CASTDGAGVVDTQYF,TGTGCCAGCACCGACGGGGCAGGGGTAGTGGATACGCAGTATTTT
once,TRBJ2-7,-,13,TRBV28,CASSLRMDFEQYF,TGTGCCAGCAGTTTACGTATGGACTTCGAGCAGTACTTC
few,TRBJ1-4,-,14,TRBV6-5,CASSYSMGGEKLFF,TGTGCCAGCAGTTATTCTATGGGAGGTGAAAAACTGTTTTTT
-,TRBJ2-7,TRBD2,14,TRBV7-2,CASSRGGLNYEQYF,TGTGCCAGCAGCCGCGGGGGGTTGAACTACGAGCAGTACTTC
-,TRBJ2-1,-,17,TRBV4-3,CASSLQFGGGRNNEQFF,TGCGCCAGCAGCCTCCAATTTGGGGGGGGGCGCAACAATGAGCAGTTCTTC
-,TRBJ2-7,-,13,TRBV15,CATSRDMRYEQYF,TGTGCCACCAGCAGAGATATGCGTTACGAGCAGTACTTC
-,TRBJ1-2,-,14,TRBV7-2,CASSEWGHDYGYTF,TGTGCCAGCAGCGAGTGGGGACATGACTATGGCTACACCTTC
-,TRBJ1-2,-,13,TRBV29-1,CSVEGASVYGYTF,TGCAGCGTTGAAGGGGCCTCCGTTTATGGCTACACCTTC
-,TRBJ1-1,-,11,TRBV29-1,CSADRQAEAFF,TGCAGCGCTGATAGACAGGCTGAAGCTTTCTTT
-,TRBJ2-7,TRBD2,15,TRBV5-1,CASSFGLAESYEQYF,TGCGCCAGCAGCTTCGGACTAGCGGAATCCTACGAGCAGTACTTC
-,TRBJ1-2,-,12,TRBV11-2,CASSQDIYGYTF,TGTGCCAGCAGTCAAGACATCTATGGCTACACCTTC
few,TRBJ1-1,-,15,TRBV19,CASTPRAGRGTEAFF,TGTGCCAGTACCCCCCGGGCGGGTAGGGGGACTGAAGCTTTCTTT
-,TRBJ1-1,-,16,TRBV4-2,CASSPRLAGSNTEAFF,TGTGCCAGCAGCCCAAGATTAGCGGGATCGAACACTGAAGCTTTCTTT
-,TRBJ1-6,-,17,TRBV9,CASSVGRGEGRNSPLHF,TGTGCCAGCAGCGTAGGAAGGGGCGAAGGTCGGAATTCACCCCTCCACTTT
-,TRBJ1-3,-,17,TRBV9,CASSAQGQPHSGNTIYF,TGTGCCAGCAGCGCACAAGGACAGCCACACTCTGGAAACACCATATATTTT
-,TRBJ2-7,TRBD1,20,TRBV23-1,CASSQFLSQGEPGDLYEQYF,TGCGCCAGCAGTCAGTTCCTTAGCCAGGGGGAACCCGGGGATCTCTACGAGCAGTACTTC
-,TRBJ1-5,TRBD1,13,TRBV2,CATRDRGNQPQHF,TGTGCCACTCGGGACAGGGGCAATCAGCCCCAGCATTTT
-,TRBJ1-2,-,13,TRBV6-5,CANERGRFYGYTF,TGTGCCAACGAAAGGGGCCGTTTCTATGGCTACACCTTC
-,TRBJ2-3,TRBD2,15,TRBV11-2,CASSLEGTSTYTQYF,TGTGCCAGCAGCTTAGAGGGGACTAGCACCTATACGCAGTATTTT
once,TRBJ2-5,-,14,TRBV9,CASSPGRQQETQYF,TGTGCCAGCAGCCCGGGTAGACAGCAAGAGACCCAGTACTTC
once,TRBJ2-7,TRBD2,14,TRBV19,CASSSGRTSYEQYF,TGTGCCAGTAGTAGCGGGAGGACCTCCTACGAGCAGTACTTC
-,TRBJ2-7,-,14,TRBV18,CASSPSRDFYEQYF,TGTGCCAGCTCACCATCCCGGGACTTCTACGAGCAGTACTTC
once,TRBJ2-5,TRBD2,17,TRBV5-4,CASSLGTSGGYQETQYF,TGTGCCAGCAGCCTAGGGACTAGCGGGGGGTACCAAGAGACCCAGTACTTC
-,TRBJ2-6,-,15,TRBV23-1,CASPPGFSGANVLTF,TGCGCCAGTCCTCCAGGATTCTCTGGGGCCAACGTCCTGACTTTC
-,TRBJ2-5,TRBD2,15,TRBV6-5,CASRGLGTSGETQYF,TGTGCCAGCAGGGGACTTGGGACTAGCGGAGAGACCCAGTACTTC
few,TRBJ1-1,-,12,TRBV2,CASSEGGTEAFF,TGTGCCAGCAGTGAAGGAGGCACTGAAGCTTTCTTT
-,TRBJ2-3,TRBD2,15,TRBV6-1,CASSELATSTDTQYF,TGTGCCAGTTCCGAACTAGCGACAAGCACAGATACGCAGTATTTT